This TCR beta chain derives from a study of post-analysis software for immune sequencing data. Overall study context: Secondary progressive, relapsing-remitting and progressive-relapsing multiple sclerosis were among the included disease courses. General study findings and limits: When patients were compared with controls, 5 or 6 TRBV segments were more frequent, TRBV5-6, TRBV5-1 and TRBV20-1 among them. Normalized Chao1 diversity in multiple sclerosis patients fell significantly below that of controls. F measure clustering grouped samples strongly by preparation batch.

Unique molecular identifiers were carried by the TCR beta cDNA libraries. TCRdb passed the PCR reads through MiXCR, listing each CDR3 protein once. The data contain roughly 870,000 distinct CDR3 sequences, 53% of them singletons. Only a few counts were recorded for this clonotype. What it binds is not known. The V gene lost 6 bases and the J gene lost 10 bases, with 13 bases spanning the gap. This CDR3 spans 12 amino acids. Germline assignment: CDR1 MRHNA and CDR2 SNTAGT. The clonotype originates from a girl between 10 and 17 years old with multiple sclerosis. The gene calls are TRBV6-4 and TRBJ2-4; possible D gene TRBD2, 5 bases. Source material: blood. The DNA of the CDR3 is TGTGCCAGCAGCCCAGAAGGGAGAATTCAGTACTTC. As protein: CASSPEGRIQYF.